The sequence of this T cell receptor beta chain was determined in a study of T cell responses to AZD1222 COVID-19 vaccine. Study summary: Combined were second doses at about 4 or about 12 weeks.

Per germline, CDR1 SNHLY and CDR2 FYNNEI. With 6 bases removed from V and 8 bases from J, the gap between germline ends came to 20 bases. The CDR3 covers 15 residues. The assay was immunoSEQ multiplex PCR, and TCRdb's table has in-frame clones only and misses some. The sample gives about 140,000 clones, about 91% of which show up once; around 3.6% is in the top ten. The sequence came from an adult in good health. Here the sequenced sample was peripheral blood, taken on day 0 of AZD1222 vaccination. The chain uses TRBV2 and TRBJ2-1; D is undetermined. This chain's CDR3 is CASSLTSSSGHEQFF. The DNA for the CDR3 is TGTGCCAGCAGCCTGACTTCCTCAAGTGGCCATGAGCAGTTCTTC.